Below, 7 T cell receptor beta chains from the same sample are listed, as sequenced in a study of T-cell reconstitution after alpha-beta-depleted transplantation in children. The TCRbeta library incorporated unique molecular identifiers. Each CDR3 protein is one row after TCRdb ran MiXCR on the PCR reads. The sample lists about 540,000 distinct CDR3 sequences, around 16% seen once, with 3.3% in the top ten. The material was PBMCs from the stem cell graft donor, obtained from the stem cell graft. These receptors were obtained from a human donor who donated a stem cell graft to a child with acute lymphoblastic leukemia.

The chain couples TRBV5-1 to TRBJ2-7; D ambiguous. From germline, CDR1 is SGHRS and CDR2 YFSETQ. Trimming stripped 0 bases from V and 1 base from J, with 8 bases between. The CDR3 consists of 14 residues. DNA for the CDR3: TGCGCCAGCAGCTTGGGACCAGCTTCCTACGAGCAGTACTTC. Translating it yields CASSLGPASYEQYF. The full variable domain, rest sourced from reference TRBV5-1 and TRBJ2-7, is KAGVTQTPRYLIKTRGQQVTLSCSPISGHRSVSWYQQTPGQGLQFLFEYFSETQRNKGNFPGRFSGRQFSNSRSEMNVSTLELGDSALYLCASSLGPASYEQYFGPGTRLTVT.

This clonotype was detected only a few times. This rearrangement joins TRBV6-2 or TRBV6-3 to TRBJ2-2; 9 bases match TRBD1. Germline V gene lookup returns CDR1 MNHEY and CDR2 SVGEGT. J gave up 6 bases and V 0 bases, and 11 bases lay outside the gene matches. This CDR3 region has 18 residues. Written as DNA, the CDR3 is TGTGCCAGCAGTTACTCGAGAATCGTACAGGGGGCGGCCGGGGAGCTGTTTTTT. Encoded protein: CASSYSRIVQGAAGELFF.

The V and J genes are TRBV12-3 or TRBV12-4 and TRBJ2-4, with D possibly TRBD1 on 7 matching bases. The CDR3 has 15 amino acids. The V end lost 5 bases, the J end lost 8 bases, and 19 bases lay between the germline ends. The CDR3 nucleotides read TGTGCCAGCAGTGGCCCAGGGGGGTTTGTAGACATTCAGTACTTC. Translated: CASSGPGGFVDIQYF.

This clonotype has only a few counts. The chain employs TRBV30 and TRBJ2-3; D remains ambiguous. Per germline, CDR1 GTSNPN and CDR2 SVGIG (reference sequence). Between the trimmed V and J ends, which lost 3 bases and 4 bases, there was a span of 14 bases. The CDR3 is made up of 14 amino acids. CDR3 DNA sequence: TGTGCCTGGAGGGTCCACCCACGTCCAGATACGCAGTATTTT. Its protein is CAWRVHPRPDTQYF.

The table lists this clonotype with a few counts. The chain couples TRBV10-1 to TRBJ2-7; D possibly corresponds to TRBD2 (5 bases). V was pared by 2 bases and J by 4 bases, with 6 bases between. Germline V CDR1 and CDR2: WNHNN, SYGVQD (reference sequence). CDR3 length: 12 amino acids. The CDR3 protein is CASSERGYEQYF. The CDR3 coding sequence is TGCGCCAGCAGTGAGAGAGGGTACGAGCAGTACTTC.

This chain uses TRBV5-6 with TRBJ2-2, with 10 bases lining up with TRBD1. Germline CDR1 is SGHDT and CDR2 is YYEEEE. The CDR3 loop spans 17 amino acids. Trimming took 4 bases from V and 4 from J; bases not matched to a gene: 10. The CDR3 DNA reads as TGTGCCAGCAGCCAGGCGGGACAGGGGCTTAGCACCGGGGAGCTGTTTTTT. It encodes CASSQAGQGLSTGELFF.

This rearrangement joins TRBV27 to TRBJ1-1, with 8 nucleotides matching TRBD1. This CDR3 spans 14 amino acids. Germline loops: CDR1 MNHEY, CDR2 SMNVEV (reference sequence). Unmatched junction bases numbered 11, after V lost 7 bases and J lost 7 bases. In DNA, the CDR3 is TGTGCCAGCACCACAAGGACAGGGCTGTTTGAAGCTTTCTTT. It yields the protein CASTTRTGLFEAFF.